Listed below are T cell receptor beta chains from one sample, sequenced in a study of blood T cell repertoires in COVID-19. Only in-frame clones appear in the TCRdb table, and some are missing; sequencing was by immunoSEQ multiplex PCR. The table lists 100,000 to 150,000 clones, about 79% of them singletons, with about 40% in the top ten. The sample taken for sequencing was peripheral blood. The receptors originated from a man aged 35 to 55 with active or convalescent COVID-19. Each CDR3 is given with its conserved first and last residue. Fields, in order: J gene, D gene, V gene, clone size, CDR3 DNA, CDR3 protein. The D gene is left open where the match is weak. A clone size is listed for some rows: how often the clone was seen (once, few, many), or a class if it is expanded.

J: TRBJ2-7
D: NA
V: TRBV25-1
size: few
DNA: TGTGCCACCACTCAGGGCAACAACGAGCAGTACTTC
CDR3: CATTQGNNEQYF

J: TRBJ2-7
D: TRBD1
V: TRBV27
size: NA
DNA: TGTGCCAGCAGTCCCTTACAGGGGCTCTCCTACGAGCAGTACTTC
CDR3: CASSPLQGLSYEQYF

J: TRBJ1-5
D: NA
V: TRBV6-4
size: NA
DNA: TGTGCCAGCAGACCGGACGGGAATAGCAATCAGCCCCAGCATTTT
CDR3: CASRPDGNSNQPQHF

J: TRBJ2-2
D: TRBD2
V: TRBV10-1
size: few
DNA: TGCGCCAGCAGTGGGCTAGCGGGAGCCGGGGAGCTGTTTTTT
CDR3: CASSGLAGAGELFF

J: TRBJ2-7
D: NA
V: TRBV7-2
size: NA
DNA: TGTGCCAGCAGCGTCAACAGCTTGAGCTCCTACGAGCAGTACTTC
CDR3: CASSVNSLSSYEQYF

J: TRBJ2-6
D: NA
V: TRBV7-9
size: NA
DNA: TGTGCCAGCAGTCCCTCCCCCCGTAGCTCTGGGGCCAACGTCCTGACTTTC
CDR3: CASSPSPRSSGANVLTF

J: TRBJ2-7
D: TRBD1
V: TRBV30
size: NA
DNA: TGTGCCTGGAGCGAATCCGGGACAGGGGCCTACGAGCAGTACTTC
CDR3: CAWSESGTGAYEQYF

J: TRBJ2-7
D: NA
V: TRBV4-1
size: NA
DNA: TGCGCCAGCAGCCAAGCGCGGGCCCCCTACGAGCAGTACTTC
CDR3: CASSQARAPYEQYF

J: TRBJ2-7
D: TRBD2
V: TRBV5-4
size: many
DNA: TGTGCCAGCAGCTTGGGACTAGCGGGGACCTTTAGCTCCTACGAGCAGTACTTC
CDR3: CASSLGLAGTFSSYEQYF

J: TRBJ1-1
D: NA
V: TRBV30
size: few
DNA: TGTGCCTGGAGCCGGCCCGGGAAGAACACTGAAGCTTTCTTT
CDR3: CAWSRPGKNTEAFF

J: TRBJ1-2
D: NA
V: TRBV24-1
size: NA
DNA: TGTGCCACCAGTGATTCCCAGTCCGGGGGTGGCTACACCTTC
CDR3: CATSDSQSGGGYTF

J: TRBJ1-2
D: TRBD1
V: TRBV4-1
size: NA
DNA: TGCGCCAGCAGCCAACCTGGGGAGACAGGGGCTGGCTACACCTTC
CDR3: CASSQPGETGAGYTF

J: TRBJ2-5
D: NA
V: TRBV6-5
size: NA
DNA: TGTGCCAGCAGACAGGGCCACCAAGAGACCCAGTACTTC
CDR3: CASRQGHQETQYF

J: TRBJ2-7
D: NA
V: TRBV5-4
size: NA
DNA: TGTGCCAGCGGGAGGGGGTCACTCGGCGAGCAGTACTTC
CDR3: CASGRGSLGEQYF

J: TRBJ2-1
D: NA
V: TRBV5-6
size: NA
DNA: TGTGCCAGCAGCTCGGGGGATTTATCCTACAATGAGCAGTTCTTC
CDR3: CASSSGDLSYNEQFF

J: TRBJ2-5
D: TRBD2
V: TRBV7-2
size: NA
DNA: TGTGCCAGCAGCCCCCCGGGGAGGCGGGGGGGTCAAGAGACCCAGTACTTC
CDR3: CASSPPGRRGGQETQYF

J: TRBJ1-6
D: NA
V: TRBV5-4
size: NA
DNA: TGTGCCGTAGGATCACAGGGAAGTTCACCCCTCCACTTT
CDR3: CAVGSQGSSPLHF

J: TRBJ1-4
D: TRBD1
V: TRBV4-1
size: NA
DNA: TGCGCCAGCAGCCAAGTGAGACAGGGGGCTGCTAATGAAAAACTGTTTTTT
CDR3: CASSQVRQGAANEKLFF

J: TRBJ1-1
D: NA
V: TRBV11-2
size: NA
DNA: TGTGCCAGCAGCCGGTCCGGCACTGAAGCTTTCTTT
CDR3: CASSRSGTEAFF

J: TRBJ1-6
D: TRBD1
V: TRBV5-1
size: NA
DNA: TGCGCCAGCAGCCTGGACAGGAATTCACCCCTCCACTTT
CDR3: CASSLDRNSPLHF

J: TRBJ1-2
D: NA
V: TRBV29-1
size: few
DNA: TGCAGCGTTGTCCGACAGGACAGCCACTATGGCTACACCTTC
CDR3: CSVVRQDSHYGYTF

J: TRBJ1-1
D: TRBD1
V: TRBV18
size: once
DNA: TGTGCCAGCTCAGACGGACAGGGTGAAGCTTTCTTT
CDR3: CASSDGQGEAFF

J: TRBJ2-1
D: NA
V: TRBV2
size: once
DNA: TGTGCCAGCAGCCCCCCCACCGGAGGTGAGCAGTTCTTC
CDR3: CASSPPTGGEQFF

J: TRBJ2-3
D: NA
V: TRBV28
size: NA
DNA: TGTGCCAGCAGTCCATATGTAGGAGGCCACAGCACAGATACGCAGTATTTT
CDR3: CASSPYVGGHSTDTQYF

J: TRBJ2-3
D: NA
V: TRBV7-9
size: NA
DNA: TGTGCCAGCAGCCTTCACACCGATACAGATACGCAGTATTTT
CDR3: CASSLHTDTDTQYF

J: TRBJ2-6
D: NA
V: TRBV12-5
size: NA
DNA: TGTGCTAGTGGCCCCCCGGAGGGGCCCTACGTCCTGACTTTC
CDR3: CASGPPEGPYVLTF

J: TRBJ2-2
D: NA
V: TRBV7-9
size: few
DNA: TGTGCCAGCCCGCCAGTAGACACTTCGAACACCGGGGAGCTGTTTTTT
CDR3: CASPPVDTSNTGELFF

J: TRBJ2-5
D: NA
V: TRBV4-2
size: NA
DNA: TGTGCCAGCAGCCCGGGACTCGCCCAAGAGACCCAGTACTTC
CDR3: CASSPGLAQETQYF

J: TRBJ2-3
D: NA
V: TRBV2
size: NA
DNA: TGTGCCAGCAGTGAGGCCCCACTAGACCCCACAGATACGCAGTATTTT
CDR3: CASSEAPLDPTDTQYF

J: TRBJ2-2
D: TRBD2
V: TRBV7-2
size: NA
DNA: TGTGCCAGCAGCTTATCGAGCGGGGGGGCCCTCGGGGAGCTGTTTTTT
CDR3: CASSLSSGGALGELFF

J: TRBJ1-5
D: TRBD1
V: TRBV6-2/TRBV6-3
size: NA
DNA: TGTGCCAGCAGTTCCGCCATTCCAAGGACAGGGAATCAGCCCCAGCATTTT
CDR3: CASSSAIPRTGNQPQHF

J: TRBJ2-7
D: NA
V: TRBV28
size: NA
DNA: TGTGCCAGCAGTTTTGAAGGGGACTCCTACGAGCAGTACTTC
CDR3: CASSFEGDSYEQYF

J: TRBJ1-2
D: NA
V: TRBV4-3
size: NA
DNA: TGCGCCAGCAGCCAAGCCCGGGACAAGGCCTATGGCTACACCTTC
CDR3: CASSQARDKAYGYTF

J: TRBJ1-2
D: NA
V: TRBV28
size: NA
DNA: TGTGCCAGCCTGAGGCCCACCTATGGCTACACCTTC
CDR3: CASLRPTYGYTF

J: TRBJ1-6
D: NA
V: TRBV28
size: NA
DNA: TGTGCCAGCAGATTATGGAAGACAACATATAATTCACCCCTCCACTTT
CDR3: CASRLWKTTYNSPLHF

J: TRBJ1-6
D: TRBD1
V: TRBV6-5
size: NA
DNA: TGTGCCAGCAGTTATCCTCGTGACAGGGGGAATTCACCCCTCCACTTT
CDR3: CASSYPRDRGNSPLHF

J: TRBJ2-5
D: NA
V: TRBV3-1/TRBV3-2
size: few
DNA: TGTGCCAGCAGTCATGATCCCAGGACTCTTCAAGAGACCCAGTACTTC
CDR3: CASSHDPRTLQETQYF

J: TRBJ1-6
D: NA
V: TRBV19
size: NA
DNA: TGTGCCAGTAGTAGGGGGGGATTCCTCTTT
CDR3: CASSRGGFLF

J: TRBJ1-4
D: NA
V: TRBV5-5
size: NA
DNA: TGTGCCAGCAGCTTGGCTCAGTCTGAAAAACTGTTTTTT
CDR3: CASSLAQSEKLFF

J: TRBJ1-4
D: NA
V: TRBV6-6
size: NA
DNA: TGTGCCAGCAATACCGCCAGAGGTGACCGAGAGGGAAAACTGTTTTTT
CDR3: CASNTARGDREGKLFF

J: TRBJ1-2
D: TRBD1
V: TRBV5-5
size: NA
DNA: TGTGCCAGCAGCTTGTCGACAGGGGCCAACTATGGCTACACCTTC
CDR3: CASSLSTGANYGYTF

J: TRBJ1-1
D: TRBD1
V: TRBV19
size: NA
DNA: TGTGCCAGCCTTAACAGGGGACAGGAAGCTTTCTTT
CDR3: CASLNRGQEAFF

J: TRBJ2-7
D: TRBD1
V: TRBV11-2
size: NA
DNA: TGTGCCAGCAGCACCTCGCCAGGGGGTGACGAGCAGTACTTC
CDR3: CASSTSPGGDEQYF

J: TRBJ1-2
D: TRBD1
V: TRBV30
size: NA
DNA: TGTGCCTGGACCCCGGGACAGCAGAGTAACTATGGCTACACCTTC
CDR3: CAWTPGQQSNYGYTF

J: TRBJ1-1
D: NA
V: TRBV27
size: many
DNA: TGTGCCAGCAGTTCGGACACAGGGGAAGCTTTCTTT
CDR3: CASSSDTGEAFF

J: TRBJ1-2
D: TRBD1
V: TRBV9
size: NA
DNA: TGTGCCAGCAGCGGAGGGACAGGGGGAAACTATGGCTACACCTTC
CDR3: CASSGGTGGNYGYTF

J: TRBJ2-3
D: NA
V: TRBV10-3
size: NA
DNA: TGTGCCATCAGCGCCGGGAAGCTTGGCACAGATACGCAGTATTTT
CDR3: CAISAGKLGTDTQYF

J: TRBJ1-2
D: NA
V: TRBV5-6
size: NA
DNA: TGTGCCAGCAGCAAAGATACAGGCGTCCTATATGGCTACACCTTC
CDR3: CASSKDTGVLYGYTF

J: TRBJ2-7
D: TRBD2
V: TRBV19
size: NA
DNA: TGTGCCAGTAGTCCCTCAGCGGGAGGGCCAGGCGAGCAGTACTTC
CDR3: CASSPSAGGPGEQYF